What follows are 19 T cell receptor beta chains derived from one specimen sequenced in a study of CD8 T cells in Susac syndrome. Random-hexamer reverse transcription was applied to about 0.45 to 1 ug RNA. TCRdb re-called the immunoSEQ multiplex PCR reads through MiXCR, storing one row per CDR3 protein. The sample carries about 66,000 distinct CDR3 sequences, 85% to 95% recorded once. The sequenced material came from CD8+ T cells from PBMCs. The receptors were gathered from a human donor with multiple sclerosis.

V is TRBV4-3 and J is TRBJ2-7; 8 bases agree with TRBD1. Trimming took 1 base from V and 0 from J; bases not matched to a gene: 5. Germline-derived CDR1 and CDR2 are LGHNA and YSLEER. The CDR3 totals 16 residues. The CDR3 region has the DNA TGCGCCAGCAGCCAAGGAACAGGGGGAGTCTCCTACGAGCAGTACTTC. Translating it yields CASSQGTGGVSYEQYF.

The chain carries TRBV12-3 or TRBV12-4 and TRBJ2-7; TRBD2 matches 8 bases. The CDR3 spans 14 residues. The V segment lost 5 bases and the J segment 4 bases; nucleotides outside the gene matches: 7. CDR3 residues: CASSHGLASYEQYF. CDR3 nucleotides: TGTGCCAGCAGTCACGGACTAGCTTCATACGAGCAGTACTTC.

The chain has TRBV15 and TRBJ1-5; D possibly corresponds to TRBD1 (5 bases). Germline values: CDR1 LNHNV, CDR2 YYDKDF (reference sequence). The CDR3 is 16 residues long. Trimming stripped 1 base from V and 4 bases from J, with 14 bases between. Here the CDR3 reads CATSRGTGDWNQPQHF. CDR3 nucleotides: TGTGCCACCAGCAGAGGCACGGGGGATTGGAATCAGCCCCAGCATTTT.

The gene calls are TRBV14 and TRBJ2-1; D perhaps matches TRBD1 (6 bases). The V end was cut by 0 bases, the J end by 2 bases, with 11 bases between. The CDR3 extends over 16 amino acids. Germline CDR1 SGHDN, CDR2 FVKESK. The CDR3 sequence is CASSQDPGDAYNEQFF. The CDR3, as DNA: TGTGCCAGCAGCCAAGATCCAGGGGACGCCTACAATGAGCAGTTCTTC.

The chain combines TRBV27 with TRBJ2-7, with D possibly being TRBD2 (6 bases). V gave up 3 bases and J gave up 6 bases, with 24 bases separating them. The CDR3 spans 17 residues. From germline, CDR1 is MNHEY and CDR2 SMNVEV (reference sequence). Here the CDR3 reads CASSFRAPSGLLGEQYF. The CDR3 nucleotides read TGTGCCAGCAGTTTTCGTGCACCCTCGGGACTCCTCGGCGAGCAGTACTTC.

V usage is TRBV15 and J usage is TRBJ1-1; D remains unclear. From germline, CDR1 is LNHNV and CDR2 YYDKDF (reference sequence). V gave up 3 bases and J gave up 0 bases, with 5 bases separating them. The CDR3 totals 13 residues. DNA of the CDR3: TGTGCCACCAGCAGTGGGATGAACACTGAAGCTTTCTTT. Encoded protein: CATSSGMNTEAFF.

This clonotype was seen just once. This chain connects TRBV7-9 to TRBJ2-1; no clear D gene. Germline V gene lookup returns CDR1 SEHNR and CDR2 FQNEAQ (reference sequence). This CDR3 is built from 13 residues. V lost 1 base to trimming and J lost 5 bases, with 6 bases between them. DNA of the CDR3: TGTGCCAGCAGCTTAGGAGTGGACAATGAGCAGTTCTTC. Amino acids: CASSLGVDNEQFF.

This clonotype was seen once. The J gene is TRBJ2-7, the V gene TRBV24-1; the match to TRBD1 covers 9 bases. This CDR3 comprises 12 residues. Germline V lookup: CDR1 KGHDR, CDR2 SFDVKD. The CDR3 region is CATSGTGPMQYF. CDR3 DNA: TGTGCAACGTCCGGGACAGGGCCCATGCAGTACTTC.

The CDR3 sequence is CASSQVPGEYEQYF. CDR3 nucleotide sequence: TGTGCCAGCAGCCAAGTCCCCGGAGAGTACGAGCAGTACTTC. The gene calls are TRBV3-1 and TRBJ2-7; no clear D. V lost 1 base and J lost 4, with 11 bases in between. The CDR3 contains 14 residues. CDR1 and CDR2 from the germline V gene are LGHDT and YNNKEL (reference sequence).

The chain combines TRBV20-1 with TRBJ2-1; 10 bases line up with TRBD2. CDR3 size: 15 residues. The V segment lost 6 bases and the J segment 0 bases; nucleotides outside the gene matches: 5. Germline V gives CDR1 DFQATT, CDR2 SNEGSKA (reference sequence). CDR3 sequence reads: CSARGLAHSYNEQFF. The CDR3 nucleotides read TGCAGTGCCCGGGGACTAGCGCACTCCTACAATGAGCAGTTCTTC.

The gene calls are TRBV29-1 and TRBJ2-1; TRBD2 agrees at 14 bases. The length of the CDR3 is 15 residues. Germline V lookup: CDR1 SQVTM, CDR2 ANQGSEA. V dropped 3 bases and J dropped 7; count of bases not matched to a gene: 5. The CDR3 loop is CSVEGTSGSRNEQFF. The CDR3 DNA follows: TGCAGCGTTGAGGGGACTAGCGGGAGTAGGAATGAGCAGTTCTTC.

The CDR3 bases are TGTGCCAGCAGCCAATCGAAGGCGGGGGCTAGGGAGCAGTTCTTC. Its translation: CASSQSKAGAREQFF. This chain joins TRBV16 and TRBJ2-1; perhaps TRBD2 as D (7 bases). Germline-derived CDR1 and CDR2 are KGHSY and FQNENV. V was cut by 0 bases and J by 10 bases, with 16 bases left in between. This CDR3 has 15 amino acids.

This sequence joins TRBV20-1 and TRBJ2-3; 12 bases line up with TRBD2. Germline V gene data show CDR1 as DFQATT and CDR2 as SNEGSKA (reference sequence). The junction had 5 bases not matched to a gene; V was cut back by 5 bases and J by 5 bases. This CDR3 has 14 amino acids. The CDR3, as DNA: TGCAGTGCTTCTAGCGGGAGGGCCCAAGATACGCAGTATTTT. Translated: CSASSGRAQDTQYF.

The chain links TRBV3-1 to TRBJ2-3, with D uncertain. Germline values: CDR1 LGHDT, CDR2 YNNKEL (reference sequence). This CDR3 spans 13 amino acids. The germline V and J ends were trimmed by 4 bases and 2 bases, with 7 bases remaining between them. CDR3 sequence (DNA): TGTGCCAGCAGCCGGGTACCCACAGATACGCAGTATTTT. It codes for CASSRVPTDTQYF.

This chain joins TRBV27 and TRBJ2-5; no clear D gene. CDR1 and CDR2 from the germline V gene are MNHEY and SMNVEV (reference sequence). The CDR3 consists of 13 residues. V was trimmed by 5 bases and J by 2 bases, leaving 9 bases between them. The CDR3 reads CASSPLGQETQYF. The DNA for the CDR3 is TGTGCCAGCAGTCCCCTGGGTCAAGAGACCCAGTACTTC.

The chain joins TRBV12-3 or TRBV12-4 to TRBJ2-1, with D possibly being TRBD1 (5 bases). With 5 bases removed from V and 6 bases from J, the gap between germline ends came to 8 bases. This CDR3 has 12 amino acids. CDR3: CASSKGANEQFF. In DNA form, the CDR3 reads TGTGCCAGCAGTAAAGGGGCCAATGAGCAGTTCTTC.

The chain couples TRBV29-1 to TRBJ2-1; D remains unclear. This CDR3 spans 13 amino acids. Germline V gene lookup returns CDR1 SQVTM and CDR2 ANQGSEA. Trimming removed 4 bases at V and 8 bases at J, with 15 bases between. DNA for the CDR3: TGCAGCGTTGTTGGAATGGGAATGGATGAGCAGTTCTTC. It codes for CSVVGMGMDEQFF.

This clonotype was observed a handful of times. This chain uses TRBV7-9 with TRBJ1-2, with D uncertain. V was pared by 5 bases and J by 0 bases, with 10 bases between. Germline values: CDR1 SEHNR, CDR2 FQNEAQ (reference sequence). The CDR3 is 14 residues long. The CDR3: CASSIDPANYGYTF. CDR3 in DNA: TGTGCCAGCAGCATAGACCCAGCTAACTATGGCTACACCTTC.

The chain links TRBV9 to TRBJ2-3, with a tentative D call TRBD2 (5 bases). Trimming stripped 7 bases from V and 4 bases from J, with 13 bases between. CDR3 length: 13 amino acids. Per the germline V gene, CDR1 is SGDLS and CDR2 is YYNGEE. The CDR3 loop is CASGPGIPDTQYF. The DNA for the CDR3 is TGTGCCAGCGGACCCGGGATCCCAGATACGCAGTATTTT.